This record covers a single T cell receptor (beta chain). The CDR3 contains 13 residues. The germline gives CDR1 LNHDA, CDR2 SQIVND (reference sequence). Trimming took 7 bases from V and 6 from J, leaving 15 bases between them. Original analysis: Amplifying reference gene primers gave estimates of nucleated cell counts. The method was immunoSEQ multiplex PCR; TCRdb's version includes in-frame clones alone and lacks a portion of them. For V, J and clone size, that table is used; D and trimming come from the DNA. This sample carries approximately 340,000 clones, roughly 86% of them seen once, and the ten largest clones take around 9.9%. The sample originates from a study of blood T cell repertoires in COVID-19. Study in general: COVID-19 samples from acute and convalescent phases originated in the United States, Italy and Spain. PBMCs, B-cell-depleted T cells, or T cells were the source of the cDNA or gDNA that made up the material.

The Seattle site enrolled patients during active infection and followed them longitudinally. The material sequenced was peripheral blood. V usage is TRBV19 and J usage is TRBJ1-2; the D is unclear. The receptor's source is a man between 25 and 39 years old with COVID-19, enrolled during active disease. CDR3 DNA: TGTGCCAGTACCCGAGGAGGACCCGATGGCTACACCTTC. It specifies CASTRGGPDGYTF.